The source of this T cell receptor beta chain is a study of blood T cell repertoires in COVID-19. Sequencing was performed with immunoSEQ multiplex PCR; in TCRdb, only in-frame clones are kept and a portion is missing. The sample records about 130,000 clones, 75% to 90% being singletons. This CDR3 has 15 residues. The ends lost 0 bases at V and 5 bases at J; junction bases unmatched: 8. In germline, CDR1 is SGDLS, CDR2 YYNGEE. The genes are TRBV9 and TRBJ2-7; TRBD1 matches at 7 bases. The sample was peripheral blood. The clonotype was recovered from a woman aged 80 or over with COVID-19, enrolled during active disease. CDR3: CASSVAGGVVDEQYF. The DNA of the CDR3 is TGTGCCAGCAGCGTAGCAGGGGGAGTGGTGGACGAGCAGTACTTC.